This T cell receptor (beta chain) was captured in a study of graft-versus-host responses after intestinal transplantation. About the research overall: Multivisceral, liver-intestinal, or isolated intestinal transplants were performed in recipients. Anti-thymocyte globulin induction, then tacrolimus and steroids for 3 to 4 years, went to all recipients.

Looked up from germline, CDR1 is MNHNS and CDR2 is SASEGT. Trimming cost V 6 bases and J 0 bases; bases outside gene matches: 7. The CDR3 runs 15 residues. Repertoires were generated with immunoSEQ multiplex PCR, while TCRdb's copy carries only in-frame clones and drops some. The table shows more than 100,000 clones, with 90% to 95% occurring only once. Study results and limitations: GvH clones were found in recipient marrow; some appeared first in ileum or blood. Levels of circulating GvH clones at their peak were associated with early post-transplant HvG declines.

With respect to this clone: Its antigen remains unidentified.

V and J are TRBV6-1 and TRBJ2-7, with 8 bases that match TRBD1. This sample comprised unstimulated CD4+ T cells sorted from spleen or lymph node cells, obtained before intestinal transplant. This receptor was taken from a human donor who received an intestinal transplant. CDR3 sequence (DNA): TGTGCCAGCAGGAAGTCGGGACAGGTCTCCTACGAGCAGTACTTC. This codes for CASRKSGQVSYEQYF.